This passage covers 25 T cell receptor beta chains from one sample sequenced in a study of blood T cell repertoires in COVID-19. The method was immunoSEQ multiplex PCR; TCRdb's version includes in-frame clones alone and lacks a portion of them. The sample has some 400,000 clones; 75% to 90% are singletons. The specimen was PBMCs or T cells enriched from blood (not recorded which). The receptor source for this set is a man younger than 45 who had recovered from COVID-19.

CDR3 amino acids: CASSLGAMETQYF. CDR3 nucleotides: TGTGCCAGCAGCTTAGGTGCGATGGAGACCCAGTACTTC. The genes are TRBV11-2 and TRBJ2-5; D not certain. Germline V gives CDR1 SGHAT, CDR2 FQNNGV. Trimming pared 1 base from V and 5 bases from J, leaving 8 bases between. CDR3 length equals 13 residues.

This chain joins TRBV6-1 and TRBJ1-1, with no clear D. The germline CDR1 and CDR2 sequences are MNHNS and SASEGT. The CDR3 is 13 amino acids. V dropped 2 bases and J dropped 10 bases, with 14 bases sitting between them. The DNA of the CDR3 is TGTGCCAGCAGTGAAAAAACTCTATCCCGAGCTTTCTTT. This translates into CASSEKTLSRAFF.

J is TRBJ2-1 and V is TRBV6-5, with no clear D. V lost 7 bases and J lost 6, with 19 bases in between. The CDR3 loop spans 15 amino acids. Germline V gene sequence: CDR1 MNHEY, CDR2 SVGAGI. Here the CDR3 reads CASISTGGPSNEQFF. The CDR3 DNA is TGTGCCAGCATCAGTACCGGCGGCCCCTCCAATGAGCAGTTCTTC.

The chain uses TRBV2 and TRBJ2-2; D ambiguous. CDR1 is SNHLY, CDR2 FYNNEI, per germline. The CDR3 is made up of 13 amino acids. Trimming removed 3 bases at V and 8 bases at J, with 10 bases between. CDR3 coding DNA: TGTGCCAGCAGTGAGCAGGTAGTAGGGGAGCTGTTTTTT. It is translated as CASSEQVVGELFF.

This chain uses TRBV18 with TRBJ2-5; D gene ambiguous. Germline loops: CDR1 KGHSH, CDR2 LQKENI. Trimming took 3 bases from V and 9 from J, leaving 14 bases between them. The CDR3 covers 13 residues. CDR3 DNA sequence: TGTGCCAGCTCACCCACGGTGAACGAGGCCCAGTACTTC. Its protein is CASSPTVNEAQYF.

This rearrangement joins TRBV27 to TRBJ1-1; 10 bases agree with TRBD1. Unmatched junction bases numbered 11, after V lost 6 bases and J lost 4 bases. CDR1 and CDR2 (germline): MNHEY, SMNVEV (reference sequence). The CDR3 sequence is 16 residues long. Written as DNA, the CDR3 is TGTGCCAGCAGCCGAATCGGGACAGGGGTAGGCACTGAAGCTTTCTTT. Encoded protein: CASSRIGTGVGTEAFF.

The V and J genes are TRBV7-2 and TRBJ2-7, with D possibly being TRBD2 (5 bases). Germline V gene sequence: CDR1 SGHTA, CDR2 FQGNSA. V lost 6 bases, J lost 2 bases, and 23 bases lay in between. The CDR3 loop spans 17 amino acids. This CDR3 is CASSRKPGSYLPYEQYF. The DNA of the CDR3 is TGTGCCAGCAGTCGTAAACCGGGGTCCTATTTGCCCTACGAGCAGTACTTC. Filled out from reference TRBV7-2 and TRBJ2-7, the complete variable domain reads GAGVSQSPSNKVTEKGKDVELRCDPISGHTALYWYRQSLGQGLEFLIYFQGNSAPDKSGLPSDRFSAERTGGSVSTLTIQRTQQEDSAVYLCASSRKPGSYLPYEQYFGPGTRLTVT.

The chain carries TRBV5-4 and TRBJ2-7, with TRBD1 matching over 7 bases. V was pared by 4 bases and J by 6 bases, with 7 bases of the junction left unmatched. The CDR3 loop spans 13 amino acids. Germline V CDR1 and CDR2: SGHNT, YYREEE (reference sequence). The CDR3 sequence: CASSRTGLGEQYF. CDR3 in DNA: TGTGCCAGCAGCAGGACAGGCCTTGGCGAGCAGTACTTC.

The rearrangement uses TRBV20-1 and TRBJ2-3; D remains unclear. Germline CDR1 is DFQATT and CDR2 is SNEGSKA (reference sequence). V was cut by 3 bases and J by 0 bases, with 13 bases left in between. The CDR3 length is 15 residues. In nucleotides, the CDR3 is TGCAGTGCTAGTCAAGCGTCCCATAGCACAGATACGCAGTATTTT. This encodes CSASQASHSTDTQYF.

The chain joins TRBV24-1 to TRBJ1-2; D gene ambiguous. Trimming left V 6 bases short and J 8 bases short, with 12 bases between. CDR3 length equals 12 residues. Germline loops: CDR1 KGHDR, CDR2 SFDVKD. This CDR3 reads CATSPGSGGYTF. In DNA, the CDR3 is TGTGCCACCAGTCCGGGCTCGGGGGGCTACACCTTC.

This clone came up once. The chain is built from TRBV28 and TRBJ2-1, with a tentative D call TRBD2 (6 bases). The germline V gene has CDR1 MDHEN and CDR2 SYDVKM. The CDR3 length is 17 residues. V lost 5 bases and J lost 2, with 19 bases in between. The CDR3 spells CASSPTLWRGTYNEQFF. CDR3 DNA: TGTGCCAGCAGTCCCACCTTATGGCGGGGCACCTACAATGAGCAGTTCTTC.

This chain connects TRBV5-1 to TRBJ2-5; the match to TRBD1 covers 9 bases. CDR3 length: 15 residues. The germline V gene has CDR1 SGHRS and CDR2 YFSETQ. Trimming took 0 bases from V and 4 from J; bases not matched to a gene: 4. The CDR3 reads CASSLEPGQGETQYF. DNA for the CDR3: TGCGCCAGCAGCTTGGAACCGGGACAGGGAGAGACCCAGTACTTC.

This clone was picked up one time. The chain carries TRBV28 and TRBJ1-2; unclear D gene. Germline-derived CDR1 and CDR2 are MDHEN and SYDVKM. The length of the CDR3 is 12 residues. Trimming stripped 8 bases from V and 0 bases from J, with 7 bases between. The DNA of the CDR3 is TGTGCCAGCGCGGGGACTAACTATGGCTACACCTTC. It specifies CASAGTNYGYTF.

The chain is built from TRBV5-1 and TRBJ2-5; TRBD1 matches 10 bases. In germline, CDR1 is SGHRS, CDR2 YFSETQ. The CDR3 totals 16 residues. The V gene end was trimmed by 4 bases and the J gene end by 5 bases; junction bases not matched to a gene: 11. In DNA form, the CDR3 reads TGCGCCAGCAGCCCCCGGGGGGACAGGGGCCGGGAGACCCAGTACTTC. It is translated as CASSPRGDRGRETQYF.

This clone was recorded only once. The V call is TRBV7-5, the J call TRBJ1-4; the table's D call of TRBD1 was not tested on the DNA. TRBV7-5 is reported as a pseudogene. This CDR3 is built from 15 residues. The CDR3 nucleotides are TGTGTCAGAAGCCTTGCGTGGGGCCCCACTGAAAAACTGTTTTTT. Translating gives CVRSLAWGPTEKLFF.

The rearrangement joins TRBV5-1 to TRBJ2-2; 13 positions agree with TRBD2. V trimming: 7 bases; J trimming: 1 base; junction bases outside the gene matches: 1. Germline lookup yields CDR1 SGHRS and CDR2 YFSETQ. The CDR3 spans 15 residues. DNA of the CDR3: TGCGCCAGCGGGACTAGCGGGATGAACACCGGGGAGCTGTTTTTT. This gives the protein CASGTSGMNTGELFF. The whole variable domain, filled in from reference TRBV5-1 and TRBJ2-2, reads KAGVTQTPRYLIKTRGQQVTLSCSPISGHRSVSWYQQTPGQGLQFLFEYFSETQRNKGNFPGRFSGRQFSNSRSEMNVSTLELGDSALYLCASGTSGMNTGELFFGEGSRLTVL.

The chain joins TRBV2 to TRBJ2-7, with no clear D. Deletions cut 5 bases from V and 0 bases from J, with 11 bases between. The CDR3 has 14 residues. From germline, CDR1 is SNHLY and CDR2 FYNNEI. CDR3 amino acids: CASSRMLSSYEQYF. CDR3 DNA sequence: TGTGCCAGCAGTCGCATGCTGAGCTCCTACGAGCAGTACTTC.

The chain carries TRBV4-1 and TRBJ2-6; D is uncertain. V gave up 0 bases and J gave up 0 bases, with 12 bases separating them. The germline V gene encodes CDR1 MGHRA and CDR2 YSYEKL. The CDR3 spans 18 residues. The DNA of the CDR3 is TGCGCCAGCAGCCAAGAGAGGCCGCCGAGCTCTGGGGCCAACGTCCTGACTTTC. This codes for CASSQERPPSSGANVLTF.

This clone was picked up one time. J is TRBJ1-6 and V is TRBV6-5; D is undetermined. From germline, CDR1 is MNHEY and CDR2 SVGAGI. This CDR3 is built from 14 residues. The V and J ends lost 0 bases and 8 bases respectively, with 8 bases between them. In DNA, the CDR3 is TGTGCCAGCAGTTACTCGGGCGGGGATTCACCCCTCCACTTT. Translated, it gives CASSYSGGDSPLHF.

The chain has TRBV24-1 and TRBJ2-3, with 8 bases identical to TRBD1. Losses at the gene ends were 7 bases for V and 0 bases for J; bases not matched to a gene: 8. This CDR3 has 16 residues. The germline CDR1 and CDR2 sequences are KGHDR and SFDVKD. In DNA, the CDR3 is TGTGCCACCAGCGCCGCAGGGGGCCTGAGCACAGATACGCAGTATTTT. It is translated as CATSAAGGLSTDTQYF.

V usage is TRBV28 and J usage is TRBJ1-4; 7 bases are shared with TRBD1. Germline loops: CDR1 MDHEN, CDR2 SYDVKM. The CDR3 runs 16 residues. V gave up 2 bases and J gave up 8 bases; unmatched junction bases: 11. This CDR3 is CASSLTIGGSGEKLFF. In DNA, the CDR3 is TGTGCCAGCAGTTTAACCATAGGGGGCTCTGGGGAAAAACTGTTTTTT.

This chain uses TRBV27 with TRBJ2-7; D might be TRBD1 (5 bases). V was shortened by 6 bases and J by 0 bases, with 12 bases between the two germline ends. The germline V gene encodes CDR1 MNHEY and CDR2 SMNVEV (reference sequence). This CDR3 is 14 amino acids long. CDR3 sequence reads: CASSRDGSSYEQYF. DNA of the CDR3: TGTGCCAGCAGCAGGGATGGGTCCTCCTACGAGCAGTACTTC.

V gene TRBV7-8 combines with J gene TRBJ1-6, with 7 positions matching TRBD1. Per the germline V gene, CDR1 is SGHVS and CDR2 is FQNEAQ. V lost 8 bases to trimming and J lost 7 bases; unmatched junction nucleotides: 8. The CDR3 loop spans 14 amino acids. CDR3 in amino acids: CASGPGQPNSPLHF. The CDR3 DNA reads TGTGCCAGCGGACCGGGACAGCCAAATTCACCCCTCCACTTT. The full variable domain, completed using reference TRBV7-8 and TRBJ1-6, is GAGVSQSPRYKVAKRGQDVALRCDPISGHVSLFWYQQALGQGPEFLTYFQNEAQLDKSGLPSDRFFAERPEGSVSTLKIQRTQQEDSAVYLCASGPGQPNSPLHFGNGTRLTVT.

The count of this clone is one. The chain combines TRBV11-2 with TRBJ1-1, with 7 bases matching TRBD1. The J segment lost 4 bases and the V segment lost 5 bases, leaving 10 bases of the junction unmatched. Germline V gives CDR1 SGHAT, CDR2 FQNNGV. The CDR3 runs to 15 residues. The CDR3 spells CASSHRQGWSTEAFF. The CDR3 DNA sequence: TGTGCCAGCAGCCACCGACAGGGTTGGTCCACTGAAGCTTTCTTT. Supplemented by reference TRBV11-2 and TRBJ1-1, the full variable domain reads EAGVAQSPRYKIIEKRQSVAFWCNPISGHATLYWYQQILGQGPKLLIQFQNNGVVDDSQLPKDRFSAERLKGVDSTLKIQPAKLEDSAVYLCASSHRQGWSTEAFFGQGTRLTVV.

The chain links TRBV28 to TRBJ1-1; unclear D gene. The V end lost 3 bases, the J end lost 4 bases, and 12 bases lay between the germline ends. The CDR3 spans 14 residues. The V gene's germline CDR1 is MDHEN and CDR2 SYDVKM. The CDR3 loop is CASSLAGISTEAFF. The CDR3 DNA reads TGTGCCAGCAGTTTGGCGGGGATAAGCACTGAAGCTTTCTTT.